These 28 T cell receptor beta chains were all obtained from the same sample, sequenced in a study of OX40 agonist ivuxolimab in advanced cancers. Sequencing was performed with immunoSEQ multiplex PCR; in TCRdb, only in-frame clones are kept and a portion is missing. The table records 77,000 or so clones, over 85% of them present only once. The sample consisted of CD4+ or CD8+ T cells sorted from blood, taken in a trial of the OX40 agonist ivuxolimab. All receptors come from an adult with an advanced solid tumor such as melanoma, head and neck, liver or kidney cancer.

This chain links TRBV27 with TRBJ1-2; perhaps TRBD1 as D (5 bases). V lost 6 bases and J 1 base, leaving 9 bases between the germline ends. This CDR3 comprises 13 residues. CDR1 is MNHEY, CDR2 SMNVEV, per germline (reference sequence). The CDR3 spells CASRSDINYGYTF. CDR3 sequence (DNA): TGTGCCAGCAGGTCGGACATTAACTATGGCTACACCTTC.

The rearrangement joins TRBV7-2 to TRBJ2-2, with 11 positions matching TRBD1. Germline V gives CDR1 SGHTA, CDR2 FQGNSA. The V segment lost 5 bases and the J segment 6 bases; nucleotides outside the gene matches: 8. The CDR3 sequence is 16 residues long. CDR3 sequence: CASSPSGQGASGELFF. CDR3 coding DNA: TGTGCCAGCAGCCCGTCCGGACAGGGGGCATCCGGGGAGCTGTTTTTT.

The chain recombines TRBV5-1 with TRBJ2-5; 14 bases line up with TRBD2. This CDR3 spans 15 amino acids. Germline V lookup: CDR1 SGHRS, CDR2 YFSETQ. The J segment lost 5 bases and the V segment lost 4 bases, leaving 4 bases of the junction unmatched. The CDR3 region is CASSTWTSGGETQYF. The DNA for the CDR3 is TGCGCCAGCAGCACATGGACTAGCGGGGGGGAGACCCAGTACTTC.

In nucleotides, the CDR3 is TGTGCCAGCAGCCAAGGAGTTGGTAACACTGAAGCTTTCTTT. It translates to CASSQGVGNTEAFF. The chain carries TRBV4-2 and TRBJ1-1; D is unclear. The V and J ends lost 1 base and 2 bases respectively, with 8 bases between them. Germline V CDR1 and CDR2: LGHNA, YNFKEQ. This CDR3 contains 14 residues.

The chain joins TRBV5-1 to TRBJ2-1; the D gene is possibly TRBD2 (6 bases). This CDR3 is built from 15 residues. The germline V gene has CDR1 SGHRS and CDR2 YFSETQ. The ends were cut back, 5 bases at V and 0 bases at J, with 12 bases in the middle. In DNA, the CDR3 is TGCGCCAGCAGTCAGGGAGGATACTCCTACAATGAGCAGTTCTTC. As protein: CASSQGGYSYNEQFF.

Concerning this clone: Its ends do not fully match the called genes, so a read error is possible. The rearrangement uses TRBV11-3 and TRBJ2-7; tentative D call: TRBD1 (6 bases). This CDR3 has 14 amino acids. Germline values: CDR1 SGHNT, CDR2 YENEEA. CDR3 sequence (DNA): TGTGCCAGCAGCTTAGGGGGACAAACCTACGGGCAGTACTTC. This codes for CASSLGGQTYGQYF.

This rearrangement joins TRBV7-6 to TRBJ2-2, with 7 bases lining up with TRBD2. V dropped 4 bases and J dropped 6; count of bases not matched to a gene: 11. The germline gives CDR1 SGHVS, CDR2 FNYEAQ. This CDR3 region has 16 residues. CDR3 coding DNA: TGTGCCAGCAGCTCCATCGGGGGGTACGTTGCCGGGGAGCTGTTTTTT. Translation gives CASSSIGGYVAGELFF.

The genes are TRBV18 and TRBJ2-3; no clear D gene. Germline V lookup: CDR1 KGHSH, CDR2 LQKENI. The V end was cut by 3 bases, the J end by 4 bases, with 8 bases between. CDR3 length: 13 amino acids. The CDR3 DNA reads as TGTGCCAGCTCACCGGCAACAGCAGATACGCAGTATTTT. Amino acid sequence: CASSPATADTQYF.

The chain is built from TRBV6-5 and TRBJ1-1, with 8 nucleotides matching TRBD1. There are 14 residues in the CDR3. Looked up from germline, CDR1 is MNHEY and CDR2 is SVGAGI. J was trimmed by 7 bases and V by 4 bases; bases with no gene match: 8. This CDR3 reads CASSFGTGTSEAFF. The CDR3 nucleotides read TGTGCCAGCAGTTTCGGGACAGGCACAAGTGAAGCTTTCTTT.

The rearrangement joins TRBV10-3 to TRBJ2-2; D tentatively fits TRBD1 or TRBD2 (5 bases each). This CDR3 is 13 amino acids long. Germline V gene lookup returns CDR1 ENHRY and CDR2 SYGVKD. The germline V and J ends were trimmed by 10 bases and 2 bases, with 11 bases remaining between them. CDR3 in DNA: TGTGCCACATCCGGGACCAACACCGGGGAGCTGTTTTTT. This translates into CATSGTNTGELFF.

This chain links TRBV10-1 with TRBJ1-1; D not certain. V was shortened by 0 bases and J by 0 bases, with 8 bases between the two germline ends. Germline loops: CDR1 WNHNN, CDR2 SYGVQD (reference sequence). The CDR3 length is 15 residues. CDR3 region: CASSESTIVNTEAFF. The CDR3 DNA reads TGCGCCAGCAGTGAGTCGACTATCGTGAACACTGAAGCTTTCTTT.

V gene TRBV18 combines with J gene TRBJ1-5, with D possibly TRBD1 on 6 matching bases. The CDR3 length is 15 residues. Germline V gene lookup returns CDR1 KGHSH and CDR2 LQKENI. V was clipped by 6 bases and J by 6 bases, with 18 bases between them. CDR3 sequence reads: CASSPNQGPGQPQHF. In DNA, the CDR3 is TGTGCCAGCTCCCCAAATCAGGGGCCCGGTCAGCCCCAGCATTTT.

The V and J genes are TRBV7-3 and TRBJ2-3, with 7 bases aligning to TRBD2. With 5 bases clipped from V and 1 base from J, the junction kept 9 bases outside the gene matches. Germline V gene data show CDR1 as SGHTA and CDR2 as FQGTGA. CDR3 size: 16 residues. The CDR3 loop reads CASSPKSGGGTDTQYF. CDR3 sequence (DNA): TGTGCCAGCAGCCCAAAATCGGGGGGAGGCACAGATACGCAGTATTTT.

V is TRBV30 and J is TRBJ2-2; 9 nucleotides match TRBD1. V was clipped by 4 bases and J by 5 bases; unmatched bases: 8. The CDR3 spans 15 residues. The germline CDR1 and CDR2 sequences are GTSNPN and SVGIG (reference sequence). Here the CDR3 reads CAWIRTGVLTGELFF. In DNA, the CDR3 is TGTGCCTGGATAAGGACAGGGGTGTTAACCGGGGAGCTGTTTTTT. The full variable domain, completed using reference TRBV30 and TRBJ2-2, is SQTIHQWPATLVQPVGSPLSLECTVEGTSNPNLYWYRQAAGRGLQLLFYSVGIGQISSEVPQNLSASRPQDRQFILSSKKLLLSDSGFYLCAWIRTGVLTGELFFGEGSRLTVL.

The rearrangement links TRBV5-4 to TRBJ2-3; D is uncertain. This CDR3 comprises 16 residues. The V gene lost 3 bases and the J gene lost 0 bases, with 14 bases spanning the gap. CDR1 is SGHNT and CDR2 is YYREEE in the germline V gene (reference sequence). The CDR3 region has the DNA TGTGCCAGCAGCTCGGCTAATAGCAGGAGCACAGATACGCAGTATTTT. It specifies CASSSANSRSTDTQYF.

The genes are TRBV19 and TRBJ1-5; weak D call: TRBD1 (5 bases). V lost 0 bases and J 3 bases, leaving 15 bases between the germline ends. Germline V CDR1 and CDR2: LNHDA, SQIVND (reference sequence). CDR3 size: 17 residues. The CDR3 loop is CASSIDSFSQVNQPQHF. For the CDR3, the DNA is TGTGCCAGTAGTATAGATTCCTTCTCACAGGTCAATCAGCCCCAGCATTTT.

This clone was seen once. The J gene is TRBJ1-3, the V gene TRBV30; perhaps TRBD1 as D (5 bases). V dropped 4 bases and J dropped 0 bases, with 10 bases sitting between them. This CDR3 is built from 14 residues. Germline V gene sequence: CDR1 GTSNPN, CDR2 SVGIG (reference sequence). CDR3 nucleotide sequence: TGTGCCTGGAAGGGACGGAGCTCTGGAAACACCATATATTTT. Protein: CAWKGRSSGNTIYF.

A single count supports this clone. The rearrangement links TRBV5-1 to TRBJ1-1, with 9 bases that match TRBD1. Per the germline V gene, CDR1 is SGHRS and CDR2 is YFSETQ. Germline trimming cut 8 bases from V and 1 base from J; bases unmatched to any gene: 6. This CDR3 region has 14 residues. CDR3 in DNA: TGCGCCAGTGATCCGACAGGGGGGAACACTGAAGCTTTCTTT. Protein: CASDPTGGNTEAFF.

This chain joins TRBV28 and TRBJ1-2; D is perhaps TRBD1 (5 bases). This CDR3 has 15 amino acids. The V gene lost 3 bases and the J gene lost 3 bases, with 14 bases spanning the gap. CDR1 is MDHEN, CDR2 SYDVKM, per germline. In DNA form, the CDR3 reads TGTGCCAGCAGTTTGGGGGGAACACACGACTATGGCTACACCTTC. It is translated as CASSLGGTHDYGYTF.

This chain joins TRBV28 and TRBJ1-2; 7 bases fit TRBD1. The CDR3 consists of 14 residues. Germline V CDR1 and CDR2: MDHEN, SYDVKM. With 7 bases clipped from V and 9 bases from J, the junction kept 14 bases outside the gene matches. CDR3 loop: CASTLGRQGIRYTF. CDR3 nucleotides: TGTGCCAGCACCCTGGGGAGACAGGGTATTCGCTACACCTTC.

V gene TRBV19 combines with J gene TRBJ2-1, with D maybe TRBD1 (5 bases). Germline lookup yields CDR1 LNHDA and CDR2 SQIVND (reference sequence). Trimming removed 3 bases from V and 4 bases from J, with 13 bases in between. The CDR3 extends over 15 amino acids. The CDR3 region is CASSIGAMGYNEQFF. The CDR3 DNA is TGTGCCAGTAGTATTGGGGCGATGGGGTACAATGAGCAGTTCTTC.

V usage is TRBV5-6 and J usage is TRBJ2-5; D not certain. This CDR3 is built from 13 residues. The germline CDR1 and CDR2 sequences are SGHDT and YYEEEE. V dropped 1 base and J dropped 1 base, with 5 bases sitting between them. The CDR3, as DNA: TGTGCCAGCAGCTTGACAGTCCAAGAGACCCAGTACTTC. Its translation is CASSLTVQETQYF. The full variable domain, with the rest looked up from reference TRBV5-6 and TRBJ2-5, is DAGVTQSPTHLIKTRGQQVTLRCSPKSGHDTVSWYQQALGQGPQFIFQYYEEEERQRGNFPDRFSGHQFPNYSSELNVNALLLGDSALYLCASSLTVQETQYFGPGTRLLVL.

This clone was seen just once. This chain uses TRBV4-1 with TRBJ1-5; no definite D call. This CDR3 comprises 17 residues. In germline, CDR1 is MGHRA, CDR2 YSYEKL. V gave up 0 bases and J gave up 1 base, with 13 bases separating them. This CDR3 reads CASSQDTRQRSNQPQHF. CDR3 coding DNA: TGCGCCAGCAGCCAAGATACGAGGCAGCGGAGCAATCAGCCCCAGCATTTT.

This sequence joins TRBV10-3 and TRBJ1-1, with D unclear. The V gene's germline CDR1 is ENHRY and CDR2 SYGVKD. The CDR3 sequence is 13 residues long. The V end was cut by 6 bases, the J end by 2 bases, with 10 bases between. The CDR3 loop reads CAIRDGFNTEAFF. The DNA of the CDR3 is TGTGCCATCAGGGACGGATTCAACACTGAAGCTTTCTTT.

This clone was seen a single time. CDR3 DNA sequence: TGTGCCAGCTCACCCGATATTAGGCGCGGGAGAAAAACCGGGGAGCTGTTTTTT. Protein product: CASSPDIRRGRKTGELFF. The chain uses TRBV18 and TRBJ2-2; 7 bases line up with TRBD2. Trimming cost V 3 bases and J 5 bases; bases outside gene matches: 15. This CDR3 has 18 residues. Germline V gene data show CDR1 as KGHSH and CDR2 as LQKENI.

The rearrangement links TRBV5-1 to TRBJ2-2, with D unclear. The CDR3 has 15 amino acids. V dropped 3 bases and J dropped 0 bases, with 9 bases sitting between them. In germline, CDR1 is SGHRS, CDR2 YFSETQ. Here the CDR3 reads CASSSQPPNTGELFF. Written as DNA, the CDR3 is TGCGCCAGCAGCTCCCAGCCTCCGAACACCGGGGAGCTGTTTTTT. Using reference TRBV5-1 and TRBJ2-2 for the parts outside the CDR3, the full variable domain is KAGVTQTPRYLIKTRGQQVTLSCSPISGHRSVSWYQQTPGQGLQFLFEYFSETQRNKGNFPGRFSGRQFSNSRSEMNVSTLELGDSALYLCASSSQPPNTGELFFGEGSRLTVL.

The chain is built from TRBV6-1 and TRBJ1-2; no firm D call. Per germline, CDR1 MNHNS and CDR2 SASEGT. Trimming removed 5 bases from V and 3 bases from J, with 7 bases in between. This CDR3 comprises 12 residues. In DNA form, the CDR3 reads TGTGCCAGCAGTTATGGTTACTATGGCTACACCTTC. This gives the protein CASSYGYYGYTF.

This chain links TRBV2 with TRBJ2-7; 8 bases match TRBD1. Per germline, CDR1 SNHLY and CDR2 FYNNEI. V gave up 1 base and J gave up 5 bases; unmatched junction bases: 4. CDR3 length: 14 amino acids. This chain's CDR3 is CASSEGTGFNEQYF. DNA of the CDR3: TGTGCCAGCAGTGAAGGGACAGGGTTCAACGAGCAGTACTTC.